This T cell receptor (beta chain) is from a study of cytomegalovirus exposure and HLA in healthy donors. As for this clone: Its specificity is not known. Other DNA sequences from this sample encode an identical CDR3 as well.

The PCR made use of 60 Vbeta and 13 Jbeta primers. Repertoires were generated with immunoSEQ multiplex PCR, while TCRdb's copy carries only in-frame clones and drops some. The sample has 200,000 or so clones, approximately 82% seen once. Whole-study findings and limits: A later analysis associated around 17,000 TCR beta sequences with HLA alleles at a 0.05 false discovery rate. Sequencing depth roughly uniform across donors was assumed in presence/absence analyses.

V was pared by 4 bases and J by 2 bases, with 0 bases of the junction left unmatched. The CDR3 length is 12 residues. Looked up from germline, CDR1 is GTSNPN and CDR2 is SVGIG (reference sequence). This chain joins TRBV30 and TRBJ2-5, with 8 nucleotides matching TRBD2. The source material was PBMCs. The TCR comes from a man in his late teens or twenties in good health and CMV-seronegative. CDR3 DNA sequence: TGTGCCTGGACTAGCGGGCAAGAGACCCAGTACTTC. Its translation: CAWTSGQETQYF. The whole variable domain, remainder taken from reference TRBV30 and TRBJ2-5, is SQTIHQWPATLVQPVGSPLSLECTVEGTSNPNLYWYRQAAGRGLQLLFYSVGIGQISSEVPQNLSASRPQDRQFILSSKKLLLSDSGFYLCAWTSGQETQYFGPGTRLLVL.